This TCR beta chain stems from a study of cytomegalovirus exposure and HLA in healthy donors. V lost 8 bases, J lost 2 bases, and 9 bases lay in between. Germline lookup yields CDR1 SQVTM and CDR2 ANQGSEA. This CDR3 is 11 amino acids long. PCR primers comprised 60 Vbeta and 13 Jbeta primers. Profiling relied on immunoSEQ multiplex PCR, and the TCRdb table lists in-frame clones only, not all of them. The repertoire holds about 250,000 clones, with about 66% as singletons. Material: PBMCs. The chain links TRBV29-1 to TRBJ1-1; D is unresolved. The clonotype originates from a female donor in good health and CMV-seronegative. The CDR3 DNA sequence: TGCAGCCATGACAATAACACTGAAGCTTTCTTT. Protein product: CSHDNNTEAFF.